Below, 6 T cell receptor beta chains from the same sample are listed, as sequenced in a study of blood T cell repertoires in COVID-19. Sequencing was performed with immunoSEQ multiplex PCR; in TCRdb, only in-frame clones are kept and a portion is missing. The repertoire consists of around 70,000 clones, with around 87% occurring once and the leading ten covering 25% to 35%. Specimen: peripheral blood. These receptors were taken from a woman older than 75 with active or convalescent COVID-19.

The J gene is TRBJ1-1, the V gene TRBV7-3; 9 nucleotides line up with TRBD1. The CDR3 is made up of 14 amino acids. Per the germline V gene, CDR1 is SGHTA and CDR2 is FQGTGA. V shed 3 bases and J 3 bases; nucleotides not matched to a gene: 2. The CDR3 DNA reads TGTGCCAGCAGCTTCCGACAGGGGGACACTGAAGCTTTCTTT. Residues: CASSFRQGDTEAFF.

The rearrangement uses TRBV10-3 and TRBJ1-1, with no clear D. CDR1 and CDR2 from the germline V gene are ENHRY and SYGVKD. The CDR3 contains 12 residues. Trimming removed 10 bases at V and 0 bases at J, with 9 bases between. CDR3 DNA sequence: TGTGCCACGAGCAACTTGAACACTGAAGCTTTCTTT. Translated, it gives CATSNLNTEAFF.

The genes are TRBV18 and TRBJ1-1; no definite D call. Trimming took off 4 bases at V and 1 base at J, with 10 bases between the two ends. Per the germline V gene, CDR1 is KGHSH and CDR2 is LQKENI. The CDR3 totals 14 residues. CDR3 coding DNA: TGTGCCAGCTCACTGGAAGGAGGGAACACTGAAGCTTTCTTT. Translation: CASSLEGGNTEAFF.

The chain links TRBV7-9 to TRBJ2-5; 9 bases fit TRBD2. The CDR3 totals 16 residues. CDR1 is SEHNR and CDR2 is FQNEAQ in the germline V gene (reference sequence). V was pared by 9 bases and J by 4 bases, with 15 bases of the junction left unmatched. The chain's CDR3 is CASSGGSGGLSETQYF. The CDR3, as DNA: TGTGCCAGTTCGGGAGGTAGCGGGGGACTATCAGAGACCCAGTACTTC.

The genes are TRBV5-6 and TRBJ2-1, with 12 bases identical to TRBD2. Germline V gives CDR1 SGHDT, CDR2 YYEEEE. The V segment lost 1 base and the J segment 8 bases; nucleotides outside the gene matches: 13. This CDR3 has 18 amino acids. The CDR3 sequence is CASSLNGLLAGGPHEQFF. The CDR3 bases are TGTGCCAGCAGCTTGAATGGCCTACTAGCGGGGGGCCCTCATGAGCAGTTCTTC.

This chain links TRBV12-3 or TRBV12-4 with TRBJ1-2; weak D call: TRBD1 (6 bases). This CDR3 is built from 11 residues. V was trimmed by 5 bases and J by 8 bases, leaving 9 bases between them. The CDR3 coding sequence is TGTGCCAGCAGTGACAGGAGGGGCTACACCTTC. Its translation: CASSDRRGYTF.